The TCR beta chain under discussion was sequenced for a study of tumor and adjacent non-tumor tissue in lung cancer. Study-wide findings and caveats: Significantly higher TCR diversity was found in tumor than normal lung.

This CDR3 has 17 residues. This sample's RNA came from whole unsorted tissue. Newly diagnosed lung cancer patients had thoracic surgery in China, August–November 2014, without prior chemotherapy. As concerns this clonotype: The antigen is unknown. This sequence may be a read error, since a much larger clone differs from it by one base.

TCRbeta libraries were built with three rounds of nested PCR, modified from ARM-PCR. TCRdb ran MiXCR on the multiplex PCR reads and lists one entry per CDR3 protein. This sample has 200,000 to 250,000 distinct CDR3 sequences; 71% occur once, and the top ten carry about 23%. This TCR derives from a man in his sixties with non-small cell lung cancer. The sample taken for sequencing was lung tumor tissue. The rearrangement joins TRBV12-3 or TRBV12-4 to TRBJ1-6; a possible D gene is TRBD1 (5 bases). The CDR3 is CANSSSGLDSYNSPLHF. CDR3 nucleotides: TGTGCCAACAGTTCCTCAGGGCTCGACAGTTATAATTCACCCCTCCACTTT.